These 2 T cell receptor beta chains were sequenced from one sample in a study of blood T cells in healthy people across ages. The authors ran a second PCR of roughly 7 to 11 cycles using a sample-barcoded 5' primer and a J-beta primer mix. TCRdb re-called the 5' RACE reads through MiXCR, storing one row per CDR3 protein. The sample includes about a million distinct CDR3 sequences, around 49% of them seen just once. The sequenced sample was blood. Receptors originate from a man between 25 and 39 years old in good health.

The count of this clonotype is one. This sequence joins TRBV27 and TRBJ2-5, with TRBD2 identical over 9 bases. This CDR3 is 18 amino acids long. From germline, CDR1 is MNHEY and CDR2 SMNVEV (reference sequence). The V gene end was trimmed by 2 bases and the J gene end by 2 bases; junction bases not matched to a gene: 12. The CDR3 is CASSLLGLAGNKQETQYF. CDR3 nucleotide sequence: TGTGCCAGCAGTTTACTGGGGCTAGCGGGGAACAAACAAGAGACCCAGTACTTC.

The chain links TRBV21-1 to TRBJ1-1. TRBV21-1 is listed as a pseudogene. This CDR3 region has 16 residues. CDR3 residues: CASSKALRGGSAEAFF. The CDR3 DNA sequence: TGTGCCAGCAGCAAAGCGTTGCGGGGAGGATCGGCTGAAGCTTTCTTT.